This T cell receptor (beta chain) appears in the sequencing data of a study of blood T cell repertoires in COVID-19. The germline CDR1 and CDR2 sequences are SGHTA and FQGTGA. This CDR3 contains 15 residues. V shed 0 bases and J 7 bases; nucleotides not matched to a gene: 6. This clone is a singleton in its sample. In the original workflow: Counts of nucleated cells, estimated from reference gene primer amplification, were obtained. The table came from immunoSEQ multiplex PCR; TCRdb's copy has only in-frame clones and leaves some out. The V and J calls and clone size were taken over from that table, and D and trimming were inferred from the DNA. The sample yields about 490,000 clones, 70% to 90% seen once.

The sequenced sample was peripheral blood. This clonotype was sampled from a human donor in a cohort sampled during active COVID-19. The chain couples TRBV7-3 to TRBJ2-1; 7 nucleotides line up with TRBD2. As DNA, the CDR3 is TGTGCCAGCAGCTTAACCCGGGGCGGGGGAAATGAGCAGTTCTTC. Amino acids: CASSLTRGGGNEQFF.